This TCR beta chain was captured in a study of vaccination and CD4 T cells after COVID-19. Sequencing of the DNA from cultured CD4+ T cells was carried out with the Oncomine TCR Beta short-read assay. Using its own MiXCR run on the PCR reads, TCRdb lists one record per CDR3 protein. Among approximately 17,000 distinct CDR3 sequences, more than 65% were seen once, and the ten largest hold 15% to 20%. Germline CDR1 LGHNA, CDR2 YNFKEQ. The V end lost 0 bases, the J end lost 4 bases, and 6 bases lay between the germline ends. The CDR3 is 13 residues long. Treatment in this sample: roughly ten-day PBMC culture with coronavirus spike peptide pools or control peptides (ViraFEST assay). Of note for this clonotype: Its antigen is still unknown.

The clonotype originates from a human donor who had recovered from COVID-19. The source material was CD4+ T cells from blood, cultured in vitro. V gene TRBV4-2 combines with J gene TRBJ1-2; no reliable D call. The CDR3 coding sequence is TGTGCCAGCAGCCAAGATATCCGCTATGGCTACACCTTC. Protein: CASSQDIRYGYTF.